This is a list of T cell receptor beta chains from one sample in a study of blood T cell repertoires in COVID-19. Data came from immunoSEQ multiplex PCR; TCRdb stores just in-frame clones and leaves some out. The repertoire holds roughly 340,000 clones, with about 90% as singletons. The sequencing sample was made of peripheral blood. These receptors came from a woman between 65 and 79 years old with COVID-19, enrolled during active disease. Both conserved end residues are part of each CDR3. A D gene is named only where the DNA matches it firmly. Rows give clone size only sometimes, using once, few, many, or a class for an expanded clone.

D	V	J	size	DNA	CDR3
.	TRBV6-5	TRBJ1-3	once	TGTGCCAGCACCAGACAGGTCTCTGGAAACACCATATATTTT	CASTRQVSGNTIYF
.	TRBV11-2	TRBJ2-2	.	TGTGCCAGCAGCTTGGCAGGGTTTAACACCGGGGAGCTGTTTTTT	CASSLAGFNTGELFF
.	TRBV7-2	TRBJ1-1	.	TGTGCCAGCTTGGGCGGGGCCGGTGAAGCTTTCTTT	CASLGGAGEAFF
.	TRBV2	TRBJ1-1	.	TGTGCCAGCAGTGGTTATAGGAGGAACACTGAAGCTTTCTTT	CASSGYRRNTEAFF
.	TRBV27	TRBJ2-2	.	TGTGCCAGCACTTCAGGGCCGGTCGGGGAGCTGTTTTTT	CASTSGPVGELFF
.	TRBV11-2	TRBJ1-2	.	TGTGCCAGCAGCTTAGACACCCTTAGAGACTACACCTTC	CASSLDTLRDYTF
.	TRBV12-3/TRBV12-4	TRBJ1-5	.	TGTGCCAGCAGTTTCGGAGAATATCAGCCCCAGCATTTT	CASSFGEYQPQHF
TRBD1	TRBV10-3	TRBJ1-2	.	TGTGCCATCAGTGAGGGATGGGACAGGGGGCCCTATGGCTACACCTTC	CAISEGWDRGPYGYTF
.	TRBV7-3	TRBJ2-2	.	TGTGCCAGCAGCCGCGGGTCGGAGGGGAACGTCCGGGAGCTGTTTTTT	CASSRGSEGNVRELFF
TRBD1	TRBV6-5	TRBJ2-1	.	TGTGCCAGCAGTTTACCGGGACAGTCCTACAATGAGCAGTTCTTC	CASSLPGQSYNEQFF